This T cell receptor (beta chain) emerged from a study of regulatory T cells in long-lasting Graves disease. Turning to the study itself: Duration of antithyroid drug therapy among newly diagnosed Graves' patients was under 3 months.

Germline CDR1 DFQATT, CDR2 SNEGSKA (reference sequence). V was pared by 3 bases and J by 7 bases, with 13 bases between. The CDR3 has 13 residues. In this sample, this clonotype turned up many times. What it binds is not known. General observations from the study: TCR diversity was lower in persistent than newly diagnosed Graves' disease. Preferential use of TRBV28, TRBJ1-2 and TRBJ2-5 was seen in persistent disease.

Documented time point: newly diagnosed GD, antithyroid drugs for less than 3 months. Preparation of the TCR library used RNA extracted from PBMCs. HTBI primers from iRepertoire and Arm-PCR of CDR3 regions yielded the TCR beta libraries. TCRdb re-called the multiplex PCR reads through MiXCR, storing one row per CDR3 protein. The data show 200,000 to 250,000 distinct CDR3 sequences, roughly 19% seen once. These same data were also listed under a study on T cells in Graves' hyperthyroidism and ophthalmopathy. That work states: Most thyroid clonotypes expanded above 0.001 appeared in blood too.

Material: peripheral blood mononuclear cells (PBMCs), obtained at new diagnosis, from a patient treated with antithyroid drugs. The rearrangement joins TRBV20-1 to TRBJ2-4; D uncertain. This sequence originates from a woman between 25 and 40 years old with Graves disease. CDR3 nucleotides: TGCAGTGCTAGCAAGTCTGTTGGGAACATTCAGTACTTC. This gives the protein CSASKSVGNIQYF.